This entry is about one TCR beta chain. Reverse transcribed after extraction, RNA yielded cDNA as the sequencing template. Assay: immunoSEQ multiplex PCR; the TCRdb copy retains only in-frame clones and omits some. The sample consists of 7,000 to 9,000 clones, around two thirds of them appearing once. The CDR3 loop spans 15 amino acids. V was cut by 5 bases and J by 3 bases, with 17 bases left in between. Germline lookup yields CDR1 MNHEY and CDR2 SVGAGI. This specimen belongs to a study of CD8+ T cells in alopecia areata. Patients with alopecia areata provided lesional scalp punch biopsies as well as peripheral blood.

V usage is TRBV6-5 and J usage is TRBJ2-7, with TRBD1 as a possible D gene (5 bases). This material consisted of skin, taken at week 0. This receptor was obtained from a human donor with alopecia areata. As DNA, the CDR3 is TGTGCCAGCAGTGGACAAAGGACGAACCGCTACGAGCAGTACTTC. This gives the protein CASSGQRTNRYEQYF.